This TCR beta chain originates from a study of T cell responses to AZD1222 COVID-19 vaccine. The V gene's germline CDR1 is LNHDA and CDR2 SQIVND (reference sequence). The CDR3 spans 15 residues. V shed 1 base, J shed 5 bases, and the junction held 7 bases outside the gene matches. Sequencing was performed with immunoSEQ multiplex PCR; in TCRdb, only in-frame clones are kept and a portion is missing. The table for this sample gives 150,000 or so clones. The specimen sequenced was peripheral blood. This sequence originates from an adult in good health. The chain has TRBV19 and TRBJ2-7, with TRBD1 matching 8 bases. Here the CDR3 DNA reads TGTGCCAGTAGTATAGCCGGCAGGGGGCCAAACGAGCAGTACTTC. It codes for CASSIAGRGPNEQYF.